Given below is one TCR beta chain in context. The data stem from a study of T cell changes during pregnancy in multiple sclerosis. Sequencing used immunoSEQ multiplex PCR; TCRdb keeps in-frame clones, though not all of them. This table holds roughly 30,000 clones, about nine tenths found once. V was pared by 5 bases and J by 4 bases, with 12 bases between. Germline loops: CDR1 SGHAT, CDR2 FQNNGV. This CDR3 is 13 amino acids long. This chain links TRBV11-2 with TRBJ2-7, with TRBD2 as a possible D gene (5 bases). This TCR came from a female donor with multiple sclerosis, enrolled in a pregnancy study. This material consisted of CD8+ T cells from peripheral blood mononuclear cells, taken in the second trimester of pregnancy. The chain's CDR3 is CASSRRGAYEQYF. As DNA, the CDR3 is TGTGCCAGCAGCCGACGGGGAGCATACGAGCAGTACTTC.